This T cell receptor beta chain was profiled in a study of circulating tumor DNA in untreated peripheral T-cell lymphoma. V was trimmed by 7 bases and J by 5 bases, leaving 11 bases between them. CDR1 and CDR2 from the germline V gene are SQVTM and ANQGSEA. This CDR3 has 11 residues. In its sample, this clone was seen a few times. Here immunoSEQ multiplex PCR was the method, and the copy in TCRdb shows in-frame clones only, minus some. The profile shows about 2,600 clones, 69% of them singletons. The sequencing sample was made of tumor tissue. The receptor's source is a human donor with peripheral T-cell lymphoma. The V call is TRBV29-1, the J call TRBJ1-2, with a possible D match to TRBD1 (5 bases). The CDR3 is CSATDNYGYTF. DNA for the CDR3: TGCAGCGCTACGGACAATTATGGCTACACCTTC.